This T cell receptor beta chain comes out of a study of cytomegalovirus exposure and HLA in healthy donors. Study context: Within the Caucasian-associated ancestry cluster were around 81% of the approximately 370 genotyped donors. Broader study findings: Analyses of presence/absence relied on an assumption of roughly uniform sequencing depth across donors. The majority of CMV-associated TCR beta chains were reported as apparently HLA-restricted in a later analysis. The majority of TCR sequences were rare, yet some public TCRs appeared in many donors.

The PCR had 60 Vbeta and 13 Jbeta primers. Clones were sequenced by immunoSEQ multiplex PCR, and TCRdb holds only the in-frame ones, with some missing. The sample has 90,000 to 120,000 clones, 65% to 85% seen once; the top ten hold roughly 2.3%. Germline V gene sequence: CDR1 SGHAT, CDR2 FQNNGV. The CDR3 sequence is 12 residues long. The V end was cut by 6 bases, the J end by 5 bases, with 10 bases between. Of note for this clone: Its antigen is not identified.

This TCR came from a man aged 18 to 30 in good health and CMV-seronegative. The chain recombines TRBV11-2 with TRBJ1-1, with D uncertain. The sequenced sample was PBMCs. For the CDR3, the DNA is TGTGCCAGCAGTTCGGGGAGAACTGAAGCTTTCTTT. It translates to CASSSGRTEAFF.